These T cell receptor beta chains were read from a single sample in a study of T-cell reconstitution after alpha-beta-depleted transplantation in children. Each CDR3 protein gets one entry after TCRdb re-called the PCR reads with MiXCR. The sample contains about 540,000 distinct CDR3 sequences, about a sixth of which appear only once. Sequencing was performed on PBMCs from the stem cell graft donor, taken from the stem cell graft. All receptors come from a human donor who donated a stem cell graft to a child with acute lymphoblastic leukemia. CDR3s include the opening cysteine and the closing phenylalanine or tryptophan. The D gene is left open where the match is weak. Clone size is not always given. Where it is, it says once, few, many or a class for expanded clones.

TRBV6-5	TRBD2	few	TRBJ2-7	TGTGCCAGCAGTTACTCCACTAGCGGGAGGGCCAACGAGCAGTACTTC	CASSYSTSGRANEQYF
TRBV7-9	-	few	TRBJ2-2	TGTGCCAGCAGCTTCGCCAGCGACATCGGGGAGCTGTTTTTT	CASSFASDIGELFF
TRBV12-3/TRBV12-4	TRBD2	-	TRBJ2-1	TGTGCCAGCAGTTATACCGGGACTAGCGGGAATGATGAGCAGTTCTTC	CASSYTGTSGNDEQFF
TRBV9	TRBD2	-	TRBJ2-7	TGTGCCAGCAGCGGGGGACTAGGTAGCTCCTACGAGCAGTACTTC	CASSGGLGSSYEQYF
TRBV29-1	-	few	TRBJ2-7	TGCAGCGTTCTCCGATCTACCTACGAGCAGTACTTC	CSVLRSTYEQYF
TRBV18	TRBD2	-	TRBJ2-5	TGTGCCAGCTCACCAGGGGTAGCGGGAGCCCGGCGGGAGACCCAGTACTTC	CASSPGVAGARRETQYF
TRBV5-4	-	few	TRBJ2-3	TGTGCCAGCAGCTTAGGGACCGTCGCACCCCTTGGCACAGATACGCAGTATTTT	CASSLGTVAPLGTDTQYF
TRBV5-1	TRBD1	-	TRBJ2-1	TGCGCCAGCAGCTCAAGACAGGGGGCGGTAAACAATGAGCAGTTCTTC	CASSSRQGAVNNEQFF
TRBV11-1	-	-	TRBJ2-2	TGTGCCAGCAGCCCTTTGGGAGGATTAAACACCGGGGAGCTGTTTTTT	CASSPLGGLNTGELFF
TRBV5-5	TRBD1	few	TRBJ2-7	TGTGCCAGCAGCTTGGGACCGACAGGGGTCTACGAGCAGTACTTC	CASSLGPTGVYEQYF
TRBV11-2	-	few	TRBJ1-2	TGTGCCAGCAGCCTCACAGGGTCAGGTGGCTACACCTTC	CASSLTGSGGYTF
TRBV6-1	-	many	TRBJ2-1	TGCGCCAGCAGCCCGGGAAGCTCCTACAATGAGCAGTTCTTC	CASSPGSSYNEQFF
TRBV5-6	-	-	TRBJ2-1	TGTCACACAAGCTTAGGCGTTTCCAATGAGCAGTTCTTC	CHTSLGVSNEQFF
TRBV6-2/TRBV6-3	-	-	TRBJ2-1	TGTGCCAGCAGTTTCTCTCGGGACCTTCTAAAGTCATCGTTAACCTACAATGAGCAGTTCTTC	CASSFSRDLLKSSLTYNEQFF
TRBV6-5	-	few	TRBJ2-7	TGTGCCAGCAGTTACTTTGGGCAGAGCCTCTACGAGCAGTACTTC	CASSYFGQSLYEQYF
TRBV6-4	TRBD2	few	TRBJ2-3	TGTGCCAGTAGGAGCGGGAGGCCCGCTAGCACAGATACGCAGTATTTT	CASRSGRPASTDTQYF
TRBV20-1	-	-	TRBJ1-5	TGCAGTGCTAGCACCCGGACTTATCAGCCCCAGCATTTT	CSASTRTYQPQHF
TRBV27	-	-	TRBJ1-1	TGTGCCAGCAGTTCGCCCCGACTGAACACTGAAGCTTTCTTT	CASSSPRLNTEAFF
TRBV4-1	-	few	TRBJ2-7	TGCGCCAGCAGCCACGGAGGGAGCTCCTACGAGCAGTACTTC	CASSHGGSSYEQYF
TRBV25-1	-	-	TRBJ2-7	TGTGCCAGCAGTAGGGAATCGGTTGACGAGCAGTACTTC	CASSRESVDEQYF
TRBV4-2	-	-	TRBJ1-2	TGTGCCAGCAGCCAAGATCGACCCGTTACCGACAGCTATGGCTACACCTTC	CASSQDRPVTDSYGYTF
TRBV11-1	TRBD1	few	TRBJ2-5	TGTGCCAGCGGACAGGGACCCCAAGAGACCCAGTACTTC	CASGQGPQETQYF
TRBV7-3	-	few	TRBJ1-1	TGTGCCAGCAGCTTAAGACCGACGGGTGAAGCTTTCTTT	CASSLRPTGEAFF
TRBV27	-	-	TRBJ2-1	TGTGCCAGCAGTTTCCTTCTAGGTATGAATGAGCAGTTCTTC	CASSFLLGMNEQFF
TRBV5-1	-	-	TRBJ2-7	TGCGCCAGCAGCTTGGGAGAAGCTAGCTCCTACGAGCAGTACTTC	CASSLGEASSYEQYF
TRBV5-1	-	-	TRBJ2-1	TGCGCCAGCAGCTTTAACCGGGGAGATGGCAATGAGCAGTTCTTC	CASSFNRGDGNEQFF
TRBV12-3/TRBV12-4	TRBD1	-	TRBJ2-3	TGTGCCAGTGGGTACAGGGGGCTCACAGATACGCAGTATTTT	CASGYRGLTDTQYF
TRBV29-1	-	-	TRBJ2-1	TGCAGCGCCCCGCTGGGTGAGCAGTTCTTC	CSAPLGEQFF
TRBV5-1	TRBD2	-	TRBJ2-7	TGCGCCAGCAGCCCGGGCTCTAGCGGTTTCTACGAGCAGTACTTC	CASSPGSSGFYEQYF
TRBV5-1	TRBD2	few	TRBJ2-1	TGCGCCAGCAGCTTGGAACCCAGCGGGGGCTACAATGAGCAGTTCTTC	CASSLEPSGGYNEQFF